This TCR beta chain comes out of a study of T-cell reconstitution after alpha-beta-depleted transplantation in children. TCRbeta library construction was performed incorporating unique molecular identifiers. From the PCR reads, TCRdb called clonotypes with MiXCR, one entry per CDR3 protein. The sample has 350,000 to 450,000 distinct CDR3 sequences; 20% are singletons. This clonotype came up a few times. The CDR3 extends over 13 amino acids. Germline assignment: CDR1 SGHTA and CDR2 FQGNSA. V lost 5 bases, J lost 10 bases, and 15 bases lay in between. This sequence was found in a human donor who donated a stem cell graft to a child with acute myeloid leukemia. Sequenced material: PBMCs from the stem cell graft donor, taken from the stem cell graft. The J gene is TRBJ2-1, the V gene TRBV7-2, with D uncertain. The CDR3 here is CASSASVGLEQFF. The CDR3 DNA sequence: TGTGCCAGCAGCGCCTCGGTTGGGCTAGAGCAGTTCTTC.